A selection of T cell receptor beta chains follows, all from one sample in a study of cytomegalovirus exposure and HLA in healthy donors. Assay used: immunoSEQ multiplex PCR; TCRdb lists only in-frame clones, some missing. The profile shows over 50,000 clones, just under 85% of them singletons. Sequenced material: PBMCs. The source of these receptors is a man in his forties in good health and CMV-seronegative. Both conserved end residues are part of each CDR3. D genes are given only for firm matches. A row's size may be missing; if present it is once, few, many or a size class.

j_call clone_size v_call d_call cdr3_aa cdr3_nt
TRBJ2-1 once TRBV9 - CASSVGVLRGEQFF TGTGCCAGCAGCGTAGGGGTACTTAGGGGTGAGCAGTTCTTC
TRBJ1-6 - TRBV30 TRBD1 CAYGQGLDSPLHF TGTGCCTATGGACAGGGACTTGATTCACCCCTCCACTTT
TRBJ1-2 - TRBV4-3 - CASSQLTGGAYGYTF TGCGCCAGCAGCCAACTCACGGGGGGTGCCTATGGCTACACCTTC
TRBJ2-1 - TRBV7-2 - CASSLHFRVRGADYNEQFF TGTGCCAGCAGCTTACATTTCAGGGTCCGGGGGGCGGACTACAATGAGCAGTTCTTC
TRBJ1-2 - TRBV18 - CASSPPGAPNYGYTF TGTGCCAGCTCACCACCAGGGGCCCCTAACTATGGCTACACCTTC
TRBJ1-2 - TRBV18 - CASSPGGGYYGYTF TGTGCCAGCTCACCAGGGGGCGGTTACTATGGCTACACCTTC
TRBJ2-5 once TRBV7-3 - CASSSIGGETQYF TGTGCCAGCAGCTCGATCGGAGGAGAGACCCAGTACTTC
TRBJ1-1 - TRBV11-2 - CASSLLFPRGADTEAFF TGTGCCAGCAGCTTATTGTTCCCCCGGGGGGCGGACACTGAAGCTTTCTTT
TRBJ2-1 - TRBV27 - CASSLSFYYSYNEQFF TGTGCCAGCAGTTTATCGTTTTACTACTCCTACAATGAGCAGTTCTTC
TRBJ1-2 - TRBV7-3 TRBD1 CASSLRQGRGYTF TGTGCCAGCAGCTTAAGACAGGGTCGGGGCTACACCTTC
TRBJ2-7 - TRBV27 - CASSSSGTYEQYF TGTGCCAGCAGTTCGAGCGGAACCTACGAGCAGTACTTC
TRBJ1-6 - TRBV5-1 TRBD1 CASSADRGFSPLHF TGCGCCAGCAGCGCCGACAGGGGATTTTCACCCCTCCACTTT
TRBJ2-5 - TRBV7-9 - CASSYRVGTKETQYF TGTGCCAGCAGCTATAGGGTGGGGACAAAAGAGACCCAGTACTTC
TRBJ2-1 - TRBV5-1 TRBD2 CASSSGLAGDNEQFF TGCGCCAGCAGCTCCGGACTAGCGGGGGACAATGAGCAGTTCTTC
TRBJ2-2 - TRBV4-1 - CASSQVSGFRTGELFF TGCGCCAGCAGCCAAGTGTCAGGCTTCCGCACCGGGGAGCTGTTTTTT
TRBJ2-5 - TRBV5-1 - CASSTGSGEETQYF TGCGCCAGCAGTACCGGCTCGGGTGAAGAGACCCAGTACTTC
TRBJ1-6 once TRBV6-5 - CASTGRISYNSPLHF TGTGCCAGCACAGGAAGGATCTCCTATAATTCACCCCTCCACTTT
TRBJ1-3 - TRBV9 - CASSPTDTPYGNTIYF TGTGCCAGCAGCCCAACCGACACGCCATATGGAAACACCATATATTTT
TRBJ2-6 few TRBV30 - CAWIGRPSGANVLTF TGTGCCTGGATTGGGAGACCCTCTGGGGCCAACGTCCTGACTTTC
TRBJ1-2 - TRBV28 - CASSSTQGINYGYTF TGTGCCAGCAGTTCGACGCAGGGTATAAACTATGGCTACACCTTC
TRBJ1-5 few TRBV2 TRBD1 CASRRGQNNQPQHF TGTGCCAGCAGGCGGGGACAGAACAATCAGCCCCAGCATTTT
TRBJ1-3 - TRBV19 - CASREQGLSSGNTIYF TGTGCCAGTAGGGAACAAGGACTCTCCTCTGGAAACACCATATATTTT
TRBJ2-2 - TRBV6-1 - CACNPLQRTGELFF TGTGCCTGCAATCCCCTCCAGCGGACCGGGGAGCTGTTTTTT
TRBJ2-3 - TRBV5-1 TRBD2 CASSPLASGADTQYF TGCGCCAGCAGCCCTTTGGCTAGCGGGGCCGATACGCAGTATTTT
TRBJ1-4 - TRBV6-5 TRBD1 CASSRRGKRDEKLFF TGTGCCAGCAGTCGCAGGGGGAAAAGAGATGAAAAACTGTTTTTT
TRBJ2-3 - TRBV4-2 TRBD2 CASSQTPGLASDTQYF TGTGCCAGCAGCCAAACCCCGGGACTAGCGTCAGATACGCAGTATTTT
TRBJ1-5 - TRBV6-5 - CASSYSSNQPQHF TGTGCCAGCAGTTACTCGTCGAATCAGCCCCAGCATTTT
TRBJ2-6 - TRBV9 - CASSVASRQTSSGANVLTF TGTGCCAGCAGCGTAGCTTCCCGACAGACTAGCTCTGGGGCCAACGTCCTGACTTTC
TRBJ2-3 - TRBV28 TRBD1 CASSTGTGGVTDTQYF TGTGCCAGCAGTACCGGGACAGGGGGCGTCACAGATACGCAGTATTTT
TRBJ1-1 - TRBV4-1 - CASSQEPLGQLNTEAFF TGCGCCAGCAGCCAGGAACCTTTAGGACAGCTGAACACTGAAGCTTTCTTT
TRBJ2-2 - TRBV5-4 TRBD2 CASSLVRGGTGELFF TGTGCCAGCAGCTTGGTGCGGGGGGGCACCGGGGAGCTGTTTTTT
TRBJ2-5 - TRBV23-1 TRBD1 CASSQKCRGNSRIQETQYF TGCGCCAGCAGTCAAAAGTGCAGGGGGAATTCTCGGATCCAAGAGACCCAGTACTTC
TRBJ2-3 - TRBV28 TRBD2 CASSLPGGSGYF TGTGCCAGCAGTTTGCCGGGGGGTTCGGGGTATTTT
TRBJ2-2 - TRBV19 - CASSIGQGPTGELFF TGTGCCAGTAGTATAGGGCAGGGGCCCACCGGGGAGCTGTTTTTT
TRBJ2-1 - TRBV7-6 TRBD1 CASSLGSAGQGPNEQFF TGTGCCAGCAGCTTAGGATCGGCGGGACAGGGACCCAATGAGCAGTTCTTC
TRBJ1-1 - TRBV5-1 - CASSLGNGDTEAFF TGCGCCAGCAGCCTTGGAAACGGGGACACTGAAGCTTTCTTT
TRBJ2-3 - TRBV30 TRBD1 CAWSGGLTGGGVIDTQYF TGTGCCTGGAGCGGCGGCTTGACAGGGGGCGGTGTTATTGATACGCAGTATTTT
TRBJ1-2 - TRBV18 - CASSPPKGADYGYTF TGTGCCAGCTCACCACCCAAAGGCGCGGACTATGGCTACACCTTC
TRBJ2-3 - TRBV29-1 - CSVEVRYTDTQYF TGCAGCGTTGAAGTGCGCTACACAGATACGCAGTATTTT